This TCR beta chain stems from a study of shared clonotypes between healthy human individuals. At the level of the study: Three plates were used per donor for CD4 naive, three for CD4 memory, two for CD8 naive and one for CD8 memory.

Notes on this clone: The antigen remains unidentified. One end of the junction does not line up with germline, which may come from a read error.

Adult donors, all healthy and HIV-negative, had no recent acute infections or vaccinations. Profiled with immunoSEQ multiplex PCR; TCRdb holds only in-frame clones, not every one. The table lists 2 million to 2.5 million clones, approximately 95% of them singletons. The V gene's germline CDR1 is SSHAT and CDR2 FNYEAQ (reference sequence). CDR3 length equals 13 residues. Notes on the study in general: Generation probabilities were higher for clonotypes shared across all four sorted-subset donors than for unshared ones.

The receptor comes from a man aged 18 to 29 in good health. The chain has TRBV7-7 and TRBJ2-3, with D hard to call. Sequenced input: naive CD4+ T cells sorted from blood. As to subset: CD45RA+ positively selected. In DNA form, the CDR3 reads TGTGCTAGCAGCTTTTCCCCCGCAGATACGCAGTATTTT. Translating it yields CASSFSPADTQYF. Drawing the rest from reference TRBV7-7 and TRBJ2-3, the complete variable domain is GAGVSQSPRYKVTKRGQDVTLRCDPISSHATLYWYQQALGQGPEFLTYFNYEAQPDKSGLPSDRFSAERPEGSISTLTIQRTEQRDSAMYRCASSFSPADTQYFGPGTRLTVL.